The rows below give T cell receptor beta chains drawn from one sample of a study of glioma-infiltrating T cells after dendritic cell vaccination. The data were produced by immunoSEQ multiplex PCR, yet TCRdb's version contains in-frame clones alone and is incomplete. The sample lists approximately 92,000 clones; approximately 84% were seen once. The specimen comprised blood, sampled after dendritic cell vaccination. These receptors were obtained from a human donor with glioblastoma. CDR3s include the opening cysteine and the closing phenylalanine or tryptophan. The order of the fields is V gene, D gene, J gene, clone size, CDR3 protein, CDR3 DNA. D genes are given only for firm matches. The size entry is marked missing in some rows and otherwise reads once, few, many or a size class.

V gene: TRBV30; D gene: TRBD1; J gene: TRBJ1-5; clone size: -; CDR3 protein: CAWSAQGRQPQHF; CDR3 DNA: TGTGCCTGGAGTGCACAGGGGCGCCAGCCCCAGCATTTT
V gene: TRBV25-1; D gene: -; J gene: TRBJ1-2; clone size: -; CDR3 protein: CASRAPGIHGYTF; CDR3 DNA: TGTGCCAGCAGAGCTCCCGGGATACATGGCTACACCTTC
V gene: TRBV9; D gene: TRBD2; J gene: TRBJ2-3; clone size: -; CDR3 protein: CASSPQAGGTDTQYF; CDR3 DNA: TGTGCCAGCAGCCCTCAAGCGGGGGGCACAGATACGCAGTATTTT
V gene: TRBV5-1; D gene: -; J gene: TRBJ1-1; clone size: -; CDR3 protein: CASSLNWAPNTEAFF; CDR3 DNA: TGCGCCAGCAGCTTGAATTGGGCCCCTAACACTGAAGCTTTCTTT
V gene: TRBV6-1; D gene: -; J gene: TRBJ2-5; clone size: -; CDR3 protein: CASSPYREETQYF; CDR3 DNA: TGTGCCAGCAGTCCCTACAGGGAAGAGACCCAGTACTTC
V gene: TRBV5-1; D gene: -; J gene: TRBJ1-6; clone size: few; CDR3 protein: CASSFGGSSYNSPLHF; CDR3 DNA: TGCGCCAGCAGCTTCGGCGGGAGTTCCTATAATTCACCCCTCCACTTT
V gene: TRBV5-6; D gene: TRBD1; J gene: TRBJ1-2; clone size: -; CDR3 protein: CASSLMTGVYGYTF; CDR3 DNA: TGTGCCAGCAGCCTAATGACAGGGGTCTATGGCTACACCTTC
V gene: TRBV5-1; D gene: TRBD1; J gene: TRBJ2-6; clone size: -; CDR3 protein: CASSSAGTGVSGANVLTF; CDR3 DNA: TGCGCCAGCAGCTCCGCCGGGACAGGGGTGTCAGGGGCCAACGTCCTGACTTTC
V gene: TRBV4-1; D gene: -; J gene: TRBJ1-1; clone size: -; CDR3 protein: CASSQGQGGDTEAFF; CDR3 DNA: TGCGCCAGCAGCCAAGGTCAGGGAGGTGACACTGAAGCTTTCTTT
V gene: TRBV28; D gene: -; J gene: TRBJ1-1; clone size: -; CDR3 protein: CASSSPREGPKAFF; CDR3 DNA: TGTGCCAGCAGTTCCCCCAGGGAGGGGCCGAAGGCTTTCTTT
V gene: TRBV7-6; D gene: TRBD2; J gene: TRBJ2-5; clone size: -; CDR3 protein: CASSLGALAGVQETQYF; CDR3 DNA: TGTGCCAGCAGCTTAGGGGCCCTAGCGGGGGTCCAAGAGACCCAGTACTTC
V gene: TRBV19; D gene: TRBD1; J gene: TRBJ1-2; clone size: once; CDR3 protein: CASSARFRGRSGYTF; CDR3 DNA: TGTGCCAGTAGTGCCCGGTTCAGGGGGAGAAGTGGCTACACCTTC
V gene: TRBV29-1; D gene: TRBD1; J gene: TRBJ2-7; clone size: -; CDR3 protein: CSGLGGPFLREQYF; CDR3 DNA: TGCAGCGGTTTAGGGGGCCCCTTTTTAAGAGAGCAGTACTTC
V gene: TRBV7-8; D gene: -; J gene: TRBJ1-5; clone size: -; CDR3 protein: CASSPQGLSNQPQHF; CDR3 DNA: TGTGCCAGCAGCCCACAGGGTTTGAGCAATCAGCCCCAGCATTTT